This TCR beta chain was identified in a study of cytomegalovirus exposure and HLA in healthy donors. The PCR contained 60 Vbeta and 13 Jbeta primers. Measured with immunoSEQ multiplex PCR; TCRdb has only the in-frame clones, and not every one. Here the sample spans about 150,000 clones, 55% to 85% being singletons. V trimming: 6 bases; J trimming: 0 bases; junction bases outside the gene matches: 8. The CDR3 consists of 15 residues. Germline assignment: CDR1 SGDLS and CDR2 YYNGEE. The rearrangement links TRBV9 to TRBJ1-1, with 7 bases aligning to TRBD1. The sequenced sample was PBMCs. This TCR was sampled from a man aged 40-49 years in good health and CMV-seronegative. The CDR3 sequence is CASTSAGQMNTEAFF. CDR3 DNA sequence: TGTGCCAGCACCTCGGCGGGACAGATGAACACTGAAGCTTTCTTT.